This entry lists 6 T cell receptor beta chains sequenced from one sample in a study of T cells after posttransplantation cyclophosphamide. Using immunoSEQ multiplex PCR, the repertoire was profiled, and TCRdb retains in-frame clones only, with some absent. The table lists 17,000 or so clones, around 85% of them singletons. Controls had myeloablative marrow grafts with methotrexate and calcineurin inhibitor, sampled at 1 year. The sample here was PBMCs, taken after allogeneic stem cell transplant with calcineurin inhibitor and methotrexate. The receptors stem from a female patient aged 18-29 years who received an allogeneic stem cell transplant from an unrelated donor, was CMV-positive, and had acute and chronic GVHD. A subset of T cells may come from the graft donor.

The CDR3 protein is CASSQAPTSGFTDTQYF. The CDR3 DNA reads TGCGCCAGCAGCCAAGCCCCGACTAGCGGGTTCACAGATACGCAGTATTTT. V is TRBV4-1 and J is TRBJ2-3, with 10 bases lining up with TRBD2. Trimming cost V 1 base and J 2 bases; bases outside gene matches: 6. CDR1 is MGHRA, CDR2 YSYEKL, per germline. The CDR3 has 17 residues.

J is TRBJ2-2 and V is TRBV6-1, with 10 bases matching TRBD2. The CDR3 is made up of 16 amino acids. V gave up 1 base and J gave up 7 bases; unmatched junction bases: 6. Germline loops: CDR1 MNHNS, CDR2 SASEGT. The CDR3 here is CASSEGLAGLGGELFF. The DNA of the CDR3 is TGTGCCAGCAGTGAAGGACTAGCGGGCCTCGGCGGGGAGCTGTTTTTT.

This sequence joins TRBV5-1 and TRBJ2-7, with 7 bases that match TRBD2. Looked up from germline, CDR1 is SGHRS and CDR2 is YFSETQ. This CDR3 has 15 residues. V was clipped by 0 bases and J by 2 bases; unmatched bases: 5. The CDR3 nucleotides are TGCGCCAGCAGCTTGGCCAACGGACTAGCCTACGAGCAGTACTTC. It yields the protein CASSLANGLAYEQYF.

The CDR3 DNA follows: TGCGCCAGCAGCAAGACTAGCGGGAGGTTCGATGAGCAGTTCTTC. This encodes CASSKTSGRFDEQFF. The chain links TRBV5-1 to TRBJ2-1, with TRBD2 matching 13 bases. The CDR3 is made up of 15 amino acids. Germline CDR1 and CDR2: SGHRS and YFSETQ. J gave up 8 bases and V 4 bases, and 6 bases lay outside the gene matches. Full variable domain (rest looked up from reference TRBV5-1 and TRBJ2-1): KAGVTQTPRYLIKTRGQQVTLSCSPISGHRSVSWYQQTPGQGLQFLFEYFSETQRNKGNFPGRFSGRQFSNSRSEMNVSTLELGDSALYLCASSKTSGRFDEQFFGPGTRLTVL.

The chain is built from TRBV4-1 and TRBJ2-7; D unresolved. Germline V gives CDR1 MGHRA, CDR2 YSYEKL. This CDR3 contains 14 residues. Trimming shortened V by 1 base and J by 0 bases, and 7 bases separated the two germline ends. DNA for the CDR3: TGCGCCAGCAGCCAAGCTGCTACCTCCTACGAGCAGTACTTC. As protein: CASSQAATSYEQYF.

For the CDR3, the DNA is TGCAGCGTTCTCGGACAGGGCAAAGGTGGCTACACCTTC. It codes for CSVLGQGKGGYTF. This chain links TRBV29-1 with TRBJ1-2; 8 bases fit TRBD1. Trimming at V came to 5 bases and at J to 7 bases, leaving 9 bases not matched to a gene. The CDR3 totals 13 residues. Per germline, CDR1 SQVTM and CDR2 ANQGSEA.